A selection of T cell receptor beta chains follows, all from one sample in a study of beta chain features in type 1 diabetes. Measured with immunoSEQ multiplex PCR; TCRdb has only the in-frame clones, and not every one. The sample has 400,000 to 550,000 clones; 10% to 12% are singletons. The sequenced material came from naive CD4+ T cells from blood. Receptor source: a woman between 18 and 30 years old in good health. Each CDR3 is given with its conserved first and last residue. The order of the fields is clone size, D gene, J gene, V gene, CDR3 protein, CDR3 DNA. The D gene is left open where the match is weak. Some rows mark clone size as missing; the rest say once, few, many or name a class of expanded clone.

clone size: .
D gene: TRBD1
J gene: TRBJ2-3
V gene: TRBV9
CDR3 protein: CASSGDRGRSDTQYF
CDR3 DNA: TGTGCCAGCTCAGGAGACAGGGGGAGGTCAGATACGCAGTATTTT

clone size: few
D gene: TRBD1
J gene: TRBJ1-3
V gene: TRBV9
CDR3 protein: CASSPRTGDIGNTIYF
CDR3 DNA: TGTGCCAGCAGCCCCCGGACAGGGGACATAGGAAACACCATATATTTT

clone size: .
D gene: .
J gene: TRBJ2-5
V gene: TRBV14
CDR3 protein: CASSQARSLVRGTQYF
CDR3 DNA: TGTGCCAGCAGCCAAGCCCGAAGCTTGGTGCGGGGGACCCAGTACTTC

clone size: .
D gene: .
J gene: TRBJ1-4
V gene: TRBV7-9
CDR3 protein: CASSPRRQGGEKLFF
CDR3 DNA: TGTGCCAGCAGCCCGAGGAGGCAGGGAGGCGAAAAACTGTTTTTT

clone size: .
D gene: TRBD1
J gene: TRBJ2-4
V gene: TRBV7-2
CDR3 protein: CASSFVGQAPKNIQYF
CDR3 DNA: TGTGCCAGCAGCTTCGTCGGACAGGCCCCGAAAAACATTCAGTACTTC

clone size: few
D gene: .
J gene: TRBJ2-5
V gene: TRBV2
CDR3 protein: CASSEQTQYF
CDR3 DNA: TGTGCCAGCAGTGAGCAGACCCAGTACTTC

clone size: .
D gene: TRBD2
J gene: TRBJ2-1
V gene: TRBV27
CDR3 protein: CASTRTSGYNEQFF
CDR3 DNA: TGTGCCAGCACCCGGACTAGCGGGTACAATGAGCAGTTCTTC

clone size: few
D gene: .
J gene: TRBJ2-1
V gene: TRBV15
CDR3 protein: CATSRDSITYNEQFF
CDR3 DNA: TGTGCCACCAGCAGAGACAGTATAACCTACAATGAGCAGTTCTTC

clone size: .
D gene: TRBD2
J gene: TRBJ2-2
V gene: TRBV5-1
CDR3 protein: CASSPGSGGTGELFF
CDR3 DNA: TGCGCCAGCTCGCCCGGGAGCGGGGGGACCGGGGAGCTGTTTTTT

clone size: .
D gene: .
J gene: TRBJ2-4
V gene: TRBV28
CDR3 protein: CASSYSQLRGDIQYF
CDR3 DNA: TGTGCCAGCAGTTACTCACAACTTCGAGGGGACATTCAGTACTTC

clone size: .
D gene: .
J gene: TRBJ2-1
V gene: TRBV2
CDR3 protein: CAIARRVNEQFF
CDR3 DNA: TGTGCCATCGCGCGGCGGGTCAATGAGCAGTTCTTC

clone size: few
D gene: .
J gene: TRBJ1-4
V gene: TRBV7-9
CDR3 protein: CASSLAGYNEKLFF
CDR3 DNA: TGTGCCAGCAGCTTAGCCGGGTACAATGAAAAACTGTTTTTT

clone size: few
D gene: TRBD1
J gene: TRBJ1-2
V gene: TRBV7-9
CDR3 protein: CASSPQGAYYGYTF
CDR3 DNA: TGTGCCAGCAGCCCTCAGGGGGCTTACTATGGCTACACCTTC

clone size: few
D gene: .
J gene: TRBJ2-1
V gene: TRBV13
CDR3 protein: CASSLASRASYNEQFF
CDR3 DNA: TGTGCCAGCAGCTTAGCTAGCCGGGCGTCCTACAATGAGCAGTTCTTC

clone size: .
D gene: .
J gene: TRBJ2-5
V gene: TRBV18
CDR3 protein: CASSPQSETQYF
CDR3 DNA: TGTGCCAGCTCACCACAGTCCGAGACCCAGTACTTC

clone size: few
D gene: .
J gene: TRBJ2-5
V gene: TRBV9
CDR3 protein: CASSAGLLQETQYF
CDR3 DNA: TGTGCCAGCAGCGCGGGACTCCTCCAAGAGACCCAGTACTTC

clone size: few
D gene: .
J gene: TRBJ2-1
V gene: TRBV5-1
CDR3 protein: CASSLVQYNEQFF
CDR3 DNA: TGCGCCAGCAGCTTGGTACAATACAATGAGCAGTTCTTC

clone size: few
D gene: TRBD2
J gene: TRBJ2-4
V gene: TRBV18
CDR3 protein: CASSPPSTSRFQYF
CDR3 DNA: TGTGCCAGCTCACCACCGTCGACTAGCCGATTTCAGTACTTC

clone size: few
D gene: TRBD1
J gene: TRBJ2-3
V gene: TRBV7-2
CDR3 protein: CASSATGGRYTDTQYF
CDR3 DNA: TGTGCCAGCAGCGCAACAGGGGGCCGTTACACAGATACGCAGTATTTT

clone size: .
D gene: .
J gene: TRBJ1-2
V gene: TRBV20-1
CDR3 protein: CSARGEYGYTF
CDR3 DNA: TGCAGTGCGAGAGGGGAGTATGGCTACACCTTC

clone size: few
D gene: .
J gene: TRBJ2-1
V gene: TRBV5-1
CDR3 protein: CASSLGQGSDNEQFF
CDR3 DNA: TGCGCCAGCAGCTTGGGGCAGGGAAGTGACAATGAGCAGTTCTTC

clone size: .
D gene: TRBD1
J gene: TRBJ1-5
V gene: TRBV2
CDR3 protein: CASSEGTGGKKPQHF
CDR3 DNA: TGTGCCAGCAGTGAAGGCACAGGGGGTAAGAAGCCCCAGCATTTT

clone size: .
D gene: .
J gene: TRBJ2-5
V gene: TRBV4-3
CDR3 protein: CASSQFGSTQETQYF
CDR3 DNA: TGCGCCAGCAGCCAATTCGGATCTACCCAAGAGACCCAGTACTTC

clone size: .
D gene: TRBD1
J gene: TRBJ2-5
V gene: TRBV29-1
CDR3 protein: CSVRDRGFETQYF
CDR3 DNA: TGCAGCGTGCGGGACAGGGGATTTGAGACCCAGTACTTC

clone size: many
D gene: TRBD1
J gene: TRBJ2-1
V gene: TRBV14
CDR3 protein: CASSPLGTGGIEQFF
CDR3 DNA: TGTGCCAGCAGCCCCCTAGGGACAGGGGGCATTGAGCAGTTCTTC

clone size: .
D gene: .
J gene: TRBJ2-3
V gene: TRBV7-2
CDR3 protein: CASSGVQGRRADTQYF
CDR3 DNA: TGTGCCAGCTCCGGGGTGCAGGGAAGGAGGGCAGATACGCAGTATTTT

clone size: few
D gene: TRBD1
J gene: TRBJ1-1
V gene: TRBV7-6
CDR3 protein: CASSLGQGMNTEAFF
CDR3 DNA: TGTGCCAGCAGCTTAGGACAGGGAATGAACACTGAAGCTTTCTTT

clone size: few
D gene: .
J gene: TRBJ1-1
V gene: TRBV19
CDR3 protein: CASKHGFEAFF
CDR3 DNA: TGTGCCAGCAAGCACGGGTTTGAAGCTTTCTTT

clone size: .
D gene: .
J gene: TRBJ1-4
V gene: TRBV7-9
CDR3 protein: CASTEIRGGTYEKLFF
CDR3 DNA: TGTGCCAGCACCGAGATTAGAGGGGGAACTTATGAAAAACTGTTTTTT

clone size: .
D gene: TRBD2
J gene: TRBJ2-3
V gene: TRBV7-9
CDR3 protein: CASSPRLAGWGTDTQYF
CDR3 DNA: TGTGCCAGCAGCCCCCGACTAGCGGGATGGGGCACAGATACGCAGTATTTT

clone size: few
D gene: .
J gene: TRBJ2-1
V gene: TRBV6-1
CDR3 protein: CASSETSSSYNEQFF
CDR3 DNA: TGTGCCAGCAGTGAAACATCCTCTTCCTACAATGAGCAGTTCTTC

clone size: .
D gene: .
J gene: TRBJ2-3
V gene: TRBV5-1
CDR3 protein: CASSLGQSTDTQYF
CDR3 DNA: TGCGCCAGCAGCTTGGGACAGTCCACAGATACGCAGTATTTT

clone size: .
D gene: .
J gene: TRBJ2-3
V gene: TRBV29-1
CDR3 protein: CSVEGGTDTQYF
CDR3 DNA: TGCAGCGTTGAAGGGGGAACAGATACGCAGTATTTT

clone size: .
D gene: .
J gene: TRBJ1-2
V gene: TRBV4-3
CDR3 protein: CASSQEVRYGYTF
CDR3 DNA: TGCGCCAGCAGCCAAGAGGTGCGGTATGGCTACACCTTC

clone size: few
D gene: TRBD2
J gene: TRBJ2-7
V gene: TRBV7-6
CDR3 protein: CASSKLAGSPEQYF
CDR3 DNA: TGTGCCAGCAGCAAACTAGCGGGATCTCCCGAGCAGTACTTC

clone size: once
D gene: .
J gene: TRBJ2-3
V gene: TRBV7-9
CDR3 protein: CASSNLGATQYF
CDR3 DNA: TGTGCCAGCAGCAATTTGGGGGCTACGCAGTATTTT

clone size: .
D gene: .
J gene: TRBJ2-2
V gene: TRBV7-2
CDR3 protein: CASSHRPTLSGELFF
CDR3 DNA: TGTGCCAGCAGCCACCGTCCGACATTGTCCGGGGAGCTGTTTTTT